Given below is one TCR beta chain in context. Its antigen is unknown. The data originate from a study of OX40 agonist ivuxolimab in advanced cancers. Broader study findings: Within 6 weeks, CD4+ and CD8+ blood T cells expanded clonally at 0.1 to 3.0 mg/kg. Those patients achieving a partial response at 0.1-3.0 mg/kg showed among the lowest clonal expansion.

Repertoires were generated with immunoSEQ multiplex PCR, while TCRdb's copy carries only in-frame clones and drops some. This sample has tens of thousands of clones, with roughly 85% found just once. The CDR3 length is 15 residues. Germline CDR1 is KGHSH and CDR2 is LQKENI. V was shortened by 3 bases and J by 7 bases, with 13 bases between the two germline ends. The study sampled blood at baseline, cycle 4 day 1, and cycle 7 day 1. The chain joins TRBV18 to TRBJ1-6; a possible D gene is TRBD1 (5 bases). The source is an adult with an advanced solid tumor such as melanoma, head and neck, liver or kidney cancer. The sequencing here drew on CD4+ or CD8+ T cells sorted from blood, taken in a trial of the OX40 agonist ivuxolimab. The CDR3 nucleotides read TGTGCCAGCTCACCCGGGACTGATACCAATTCACCCCTCCACTTT. Its protein product is CASSPGTDTNSPLHF.